This TCR beta chain was identified in a study of blood T cell repertoires in COVID-19 (dated by TCRdb to about 2020). Study-wide context: Collaborator samples came from the United States, Italy and Spain and covered acute and convalescent phases of COVID-19. The prospective study material was composed of cDNA or gDNA derived from T cells, B-cell-depleted T cells, or PBMCs. The dataset comprised deeply sampled blood TCRbeta repertoires from subjects exposed to, actively infected with, or recovered from COVID-19. The repertoires were released in a freely available public database meant as a resource for research on the immune response to SARS-CoV-2. Samples were obtained from the ongoing ImmuneRACE study (first 160 participants) and from over a thousand subjects provided by 6 global collaborators. A de-identified subject ID, COVID-19 status, age in years and sex were almost always included in the sample metadata. Where available, HLA class I and class II types were taken from metadata supplied by the sample provider and were not determined by assay-based typing. Here is what the overall study found, with its caveats: How much clinical and demographic metadata was included differed by source and by participant, and the metadata was provided uncurated.

TCRbeta CDR3 regions were amplified from genomic DNA using the immunoSEQ Assay, a bias-controlled multiplex PCR. The original methods were these. Within the assay, amplification of reference gene primers was used to estimate how many nucleated cells each sample contained. To quantify the absolute abundance of each unique TCRbeta CDR3 rearrangement, sequence reads were collapsed and filtered. For each sample, productive Simpson clonality was calculated as the square root of Simpson's diversity index across productive rearrangements. TCRdb took this table from immuneACCESS and kept in-frame rearrangements with V and J called. Such tables lack part of the clones; where checked against another copy, unresolved V genes explain under half of the gap, and the rest is unexplained. V and J calls and clone size are given by that table; D and trimming were obtained from the DNA. The sample table contains hundreds of thousands of clones; only one count was recorded for about 80% of them. Over 1.5% of the sample comes from the top ten.

V and J lose 5 bases and 10 bases, and a span of 17 bases separates them. The germline V gene (reference sequence) gives CDR1 as SEHNR and CDR2 as FQNEAQ. From the cysteine through the phenylalanine, the CDR3 covers 13 amino acids. Just CDR3 DNA is preserved here, 39 bases in frame from base 1. The collaborating institutions used their own protocols to collect whole blood in K2EDTA tubes. For TCRbeta analysis, collaborators shipped samples as frozen whole blood, isolated PBMCs, or DNA extracted from either of those sample types. This clone occurred once. Which antigen it targets is not known. Base quality data are lacking; no much larger clone is found one base away.

This chain is built from TRBV7-9 and TRBJ1-1; perhaps TRBD1 is the D gene, with 6 bases matching. The sequencing sample was made of peripheral blood. This receptor was taken from a woman aged 80 or over with acute or convalescent COVID-19. The CDR3 protein is CASSRSDSSGAFF. In nucleotides, the sequence is TGTGCCAGCAGCCGTTCGGACAGTTCCGGAGCTTTCTTT. The CDR3 plus the reference TRBV7-9 and TRBJ1-1 genes for the other parts give the full variable domain: DTGVSQNPRHKITKRGQNVTFRCDPISEHNRLYWYRQTLGQGPEFLTYFQNEAQLEKSRLLSDRFSAERPKGSFSTLEIQRTEQGDSAMYLCASSRSDSSGAFFGQGTRLTVV.